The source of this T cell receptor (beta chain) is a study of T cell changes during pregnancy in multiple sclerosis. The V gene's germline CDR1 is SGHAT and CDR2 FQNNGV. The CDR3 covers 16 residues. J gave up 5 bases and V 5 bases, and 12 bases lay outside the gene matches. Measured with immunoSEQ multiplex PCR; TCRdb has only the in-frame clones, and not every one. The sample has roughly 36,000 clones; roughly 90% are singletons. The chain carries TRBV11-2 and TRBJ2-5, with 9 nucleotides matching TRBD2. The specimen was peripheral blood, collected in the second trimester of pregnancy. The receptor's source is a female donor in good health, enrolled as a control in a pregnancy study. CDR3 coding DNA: TGTGCCAGCAGCGCGGGGGGTAGCGGGAGAACGGAGACCCAGTACTTC. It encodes CASSAGGSGRTETQYF.